The 12 T cell receptor beta chains reported below all come from one sample, sequenced in a study of shared clonotypes between healthy human individuals. Terminally differentiated effector memory CD45RA+ cells were left out of the naive CD8 fraction, which was CD45RO-negative and positively selected for CCR7. Produced via immunoSEQ multiplex PCR; TCRdb's table is partial and in-frame only. The sample includes about 2.1 million clones, about 93% of them seen just once. Source material: naive CD8+ T cells from PBMCs. The receptor set was obtained from a man in his late teens or twenties in good health. Some clones in this sample may be carry-over from other donors' samples.

The gene calls are TRBV7-3 and TRBJ2-1; D is uncertain. Germline V gives CDR1 SGHTA, CDR2 FQGTGA. The V end was cut by 5 bases, the J end by 4 bases, with 9 bases between. This CDR3 comprises 13 residues. CDR3: CASSADGYNEQFF. As DNA, the CDR3 is TGTGCCAGCAGCGCGGACGGTTACAATGAGCAGTTCTTC. Variable domain in full (rest from reference TRBV7-3 and TRBJ2-1): GAGVSQTPSNKVTEKGKYVELRCDPISGHTALYWYRQSLGQGPEFLIYFQGTGAADDSGLPNDRFFAVRPEGSVSTLKIQRTERGDSAVYLCASSADGYNEQFFGPGTRLTVL.

The genes are TRBV7-9 and TRBJ2-1; 11 bases align to TRBD1. This CDR3 is built from 15 residues. The germline CDR1 and CDR2 sequences are SEHNR and FQNEAQ (reference sequence). V trimming: 5 bases; J trimming: 8 bases; junction bases outside the gene matches: 8. CDR3 DNA sequence: TGTGCCAGCAGCCCACCGGACAGGGGGCTGGATGAGCAGTTCTTC. Protein: CASSPPDRGLDEQFF.

The V gene is TRBV21-1, the J gene TRBJ2-3. TRBV21-1 is classified as a pseudogene. The CDR3 extends over 12 amino acids. The CDR3 is CASSKGEDTQYF. CDR3 sequence (DNA): TGTGCCAGCAGCAAAGGGGAAGATACGCAGTATTTT.

J is TRBJ1-3 and V is TRBV2; the match to TRBD1 covers 8 bases. V dropped 7 bases and J dropped 0; count of bases not matched to a gene: 11. The CDR3 covers 17 residues. CDR1 and CDR2 from the germline V gene are SNHLY and FYNNEI. The CDR3 loop reads CASKDPGGEGSGNTIYF. The CDR3 nucleotides read TGTGCCAGCAAAGATCCAGGGGGCGAGGGCTCTGGAAACACCATATATTTT. Full variable domain (outside the CDR3, taken from reference TRBV2 and TRBJ1-3): EPEVTQTPSHQVTQMGQEVILRCVPISNHLYFYWYRQILGQKVEFLVSFYNNEISEKSEIFDDQFSVERPDGSNFTLKIRSTKLEDSAMYFCASKDPGGEGSGNTIYFGEGSWLTVV.

The V call is TRBV6-5, the J call TRBJ1-1; D gene ambiguous. The CDR3 is 15 amino acids. V lost 6 bases and J 1 base, leaving 15 bases between the germline ends. CDR1 and CDR2 from the germline V gene are MNHEY and SVGAGI. CDR3 bases: TGTGCCAGCAGCCGAAGAATGGGTAGGAACACTGAAGCTTTCTTT. This gives the protein CASSRRMGRNTEAFF.

J is TRBJ2-1 and V is TRBV27; 7 positions agree with TRBD1. Unmatched junction bases numbered 3, after V lost 2 bases and J lost 2 bases. This CDR3 comprises 15 residues. In germline, CDR1 is MNHEY, CDR2 SMNVEV (reference sequence). The CDR3 sequence is CASSLGQVAYNEQFF. The CDR3, as DNA: TGTGCCAGCAGTTTAGGACAGGTTGCCTACAATGAGCAGTTCTTC.

J is TRBJ2-2 and V is TRBV4-3; 11 positions match TRBD2. J was trimmed by 8 bases and V by 6 bases; bases with no gene match: 8. The CDR3 has 15 residues. Germline V gene data show CDR1 as LGHNA and CDR2 as YSLEER. CDR3 DNA sequence: TGCGCCAGCAGACTCTCTAGCGGGAGGTTTGGGGAGCTGTTTTTT. Its protein product is CASRLSSGRFGELFF.

The rearrangement links TRBV5-3 to TRBJ2-7, with D possibly TRBD1 on 5 matching bases. TRBV5-3 is labeled an ORF, and its function is uncertain. This CDR3 is 15 amino acids long. V lost 0 bases to trimming and J lost 4 bases, with 14 bases between them. The CDR3 loop is CARSLVQAAVYEQYF. The DNA for the CDR3 is TGTGCCAGAAGCTTGGTACAGGCCGCGGTTTACGAGCAGTACTTC.

V usage is TRBV4-2 and J usage is TRBJ1-1, with D possibly TRBD1 on 6 matching bases. This CDR3 comprises 15 residues. V was cut by 0 bases and J by 3 bases, with 11 bases left in between. Germline V gene lookup returns CDR1 LGHNA and CDR2 YNFKEQ. The CDR3: CASSQDSPGDTEAFF. CDR3 DNA: TGTGCCAGCAGCCAAGATTCCCCAGGGGACACTGAAGCTTTCTTT.

This clone was detected once. The gene calls are TRBV4-2 and TRBJ2-5; maybe TRBD2 (5 bases). The CDR3 runs 14 residues. Per germline, CDR1 LGHNA and CDR2 YNFKEQ. The ends were cut back, 5 bases at V and 4 bases at J, with 14 bases in the middle. This CDR3 reads CASSNLGERETQYF. CDR3 DNA sequence: TGTGCCAGCAGCAATTTGGGAGAACGAGAGACCCAGTACTTC.

This sequence joins TRBV7-2 and TRBJ2-3; D gene unclear. The CDR3 is made up of 12 amino acids. CDR1 and CDR2 from the germline V gene are SGHTA and FQGNSA. Deletions cut 8 bases from V and 4 bases from J, with 10 bases between. CDR3 coding DNA: TGTGCCAGCTGGTCCAGGCCAGATACGCAGTATTTT. It encodes CASWSRPDTQYF.

This clone was seen only a few times. The chain combines TRBV4-2 with TRBJ1-1, with 9 bases fitting TRBD1. This CDR3 region has 15 residues. The germline CDR1 and CDR2 sequences are LGHNA and YNFKEQ. V lost 4 bases to trimming and J lost 4 bases; unmatched junction nucleotides: 7. CDR3 bases: TGTGCCAGCAGCCGGACAGGGGAATTCTCCACTGAAGCTTTCTTT. This encodes CASSRTGEFSTEAFF.